This T cell receptor beta chain derives from a study of radiation and T cells in renal cell carcinoma. Study-wide results and limits: Baseline intratumoral clonotype presence is unknown without pretreatment biopsies.

Remarks on this clone: Its antigen is unknown.

Data came from immunoSEQ multiplex PCR; TCRdb stores just in-frame clones and leaves some out. The sample lists over 120,000 clones, 75% to 90% occurring once. Stated time point: blood 4 weeks post-SBRT, at nephrectomy. Treatment denoted: 15 Gy SBRT to primary tumor, nephrectomy 4 weeks later. Nephrectomy followed 15 Gy stereotactic body radiation by 4 weeks. The CDR3 is made up of 14 amino acids. Germline CDR1 reads SGHTS; CDR2 reads YDEGEE. Germline trimming cut 6 bases from V and 5 bases from J; bases unmatched to any gene: 7. The TCR originated in a woman aged 45-60 years with renal cell carcinoma. The starting material was blood, obtained from a patient whose treatment included radiotherapy and nephrectomy. This sequence joins TRBV5-8 and TRBJ2-2; 7 bases are a match to TRBD1. CDR3 sequence (DNA): TGTGCCAGCATTACAGGGGTCAAGACCGGGGAGCTGTTTTTT. Its translation is CASITGVKTGELFF.